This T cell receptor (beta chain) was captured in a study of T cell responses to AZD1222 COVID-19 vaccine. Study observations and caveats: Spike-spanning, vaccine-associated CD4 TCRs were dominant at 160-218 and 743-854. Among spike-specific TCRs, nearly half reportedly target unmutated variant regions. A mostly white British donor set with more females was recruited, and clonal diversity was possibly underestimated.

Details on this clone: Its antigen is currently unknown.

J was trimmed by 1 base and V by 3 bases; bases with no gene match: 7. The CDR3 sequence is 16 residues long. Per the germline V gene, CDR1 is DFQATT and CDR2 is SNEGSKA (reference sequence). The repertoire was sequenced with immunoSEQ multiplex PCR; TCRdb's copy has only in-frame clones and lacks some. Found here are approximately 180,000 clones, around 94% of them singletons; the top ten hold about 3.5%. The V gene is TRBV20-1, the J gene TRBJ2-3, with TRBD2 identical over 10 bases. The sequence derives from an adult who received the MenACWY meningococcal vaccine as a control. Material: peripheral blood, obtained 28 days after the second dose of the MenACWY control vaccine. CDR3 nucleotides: TGCAGTGCTAGTAGGGCCGGGACTAGCGGCACAGATACGCAGTATTTT. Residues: CSASRAGTSGTDTQYF.